This TCR beta chain was captured by sequencing in a study of T cell repertoires in cytomegalovirus infection. Study summary: Public TCR beta signatures indicated both CMV infection and matching HLA type. Study findings and constraints: The ex vivo response was dominated by HLA-C-restricted CMV-specific TCR beta clonotypes.

Germline loops: CDR1 SGHVS, CDR2 FQNEAQ. CDR3 length equals 13 residues. The V end was cut by 7 bases, the J end by 1 base, with 10 bases between. TCRdb re-called the reads through MiXCR, storing one row per CDR3 protein. This sample has about 260,000 distinct CDR3 sequences, with around 15% found just once. Many counts were recorded for this clonotype. The antigen remains undetermined. Sequences were obtained from PBMCs. This chain uses TRBV7-8 with TRBJ2-5, with D perhaps TRBD1 (6 bases). The TCR comes from a human donor in good health (CMV status not recorded). Some clones in this sample may be carry-over from other donors' samples. The CDR3 loop is CASIQDSQETQYF. CDR3 in DNA: TGTGCCAGCATTCAGGACAGCCAAGAGACCCAGTACTTC.